The 32 T cell receptor beta chains below were found in one sample sequenced in a study of Graves' ophthalmopathy and Graves' hyperthyroidism. TCR beta CDR3 regions were amplified from RNA transcripts. HTBI-primed RT-PCR formed the first round, and a multiplex PCR formed the second. TCRdb itself ran the multiplex PCR reads through MiXCR, one entry per CDR3 protein. The sample lists under 250,000 distinct CDR3 sequences, roughly 29% occurring once. Sequenced material: peripheral blood. The receptors come from a man in his forties or fifties with Graves' ophthalmopathy.

This clonotype came up many times. This chain connects TRBV7-9 to TRBJ1-1, with 8 positions matching TRBD1. Trimming removed 5 bases from V and 1 base from J; junction bases left unmatched: 12. The CDR3 has 17 residues. The germline V gene encodes CDR1 SEHNR and CDR2 FQNEAQ (reference sequence). CDR3 loop: CASSHRAGQVSNTEAFF. The CDR3 DNA reads as TGTGCCAGCAGCCACCGAGCGGGACAGGTGTCGAACACTGAAGCTTTCTTT.

This clonotype was detected many times. The genes are TRBV20-1 and TRBJ2-5; tentative D call: TRBD2 (6 bases). The V end was cut by 3 bases, the J end by 2 bases, with 10 bases between. The CDR3 sequence is 13 residues long. Germline loops: CDR1 DFQATT, CDR2 SNEGSKA (reference sequence). CDR3 in amino acids: CSASGAGQETQYF. The CDR3 DNA sequence: TGCAGTGCTAGCGGGGCGGGGCAAGAGACCCAGTACTTC.

J is TRBJ1-1 and V is TRBV20-1; a possible D gene is TRBD1 (6 bases). The CDR3 contains 14 residues. The germline gives CDR1 DFQATT, CDR2 SNEGSKA (reference sequence). Trimming shortened V by 5 bases and J by 3 bases, and 16 bases separated the two germline ends. The CDR3 loop is CSAQSDRSDTEAFF. CDR3 sequence (DNA): TGCAGTGCTCAATCCGACAGGTCAGACACTGAAGCTTTCTTT.

The V call is TRBV14, the J call TRBJ1-1; no firm D call. The CDR3 runs 15 residues. Trimming took off 4 bases at V and 8 bases at J, with 20 bases between the two ends. Germline V lookup: CDR1 SGHDN, CDR2 FVKESK. Here the CDR3 DNA reads TGTGCCAGCAGCCCGCTCGTTTGGGAATTGAAGGAAGCTTTCTTT. The encoded protein is CASSPLVWELKEAFF.

Many counts were recorded for this clonotype. The gene calls are TRBV9 and TRBJ2-7, with D tentatively TRBD1 (9 bases). CDR1 SGDLS and CDR2 YYNGEE come from the germline V gene. The CDR3 has 16 amino acids. V lost 4 bases and J 2 bases, leaving 19 bases between the germline ends. DNA of the CDR3: TGTGCCAGCAGCCCCTCGGGACAGGGACTAGCCTACGAGCAGTACTTC. Its translation: CASSPSGQGLAYEQYF. The whole variable domain, remainder taken from reference TRBV9 and TRBJ2-7, is DSGVTQTPKHLITATGQRVTLRCSPRSGDLSVYWYQQSLDQGLQFLIQYYNGEERAKGNILERFSAQQFPDLHSELNLSSLELGDSALYFCASSPSGQGLAYEQYFGPGTRLTVT.

This clonotype was seen at least ten times. The chain links TRBV27 to TRBJ1-5; the D is unclear. The CDR3 has 13 amino acids. The ends were cut back, 0 bases at V and 6 bases at J, with 6 bases in the middle. Germline V gene sequence: CDR1 MNHEY, CDR2 SMNVEV (reference sequence). The CDR3 loop reads CASSLSIRQPQHF. The CDR3 nucleotides read TGTGCCAGCAGTTTATCGATACGTCAGCCCCAGCATTTT.

Many counts were recorded for this clonotype. The chain carries TRBV7-2 and TRBJ1-1; TRBD1 might be the D (6 bases). The length of the CDR3 is 14 residues. Germline V gene data show CDR1 as SGHTA and CDR2 as FQGNSA. V was trimmed by 5 bases and J by 7 bases, leaving 17 bases between them. The CDR3 region has the DNA TGTGCCAGCAGCACCACCGGGGGGGCGAGTGAAGCTTTCTTT. Translating it yields CASSTTGGASEAFF. The full variable domain, with the rest looked up from reference TRBV7-2 and TRBJ1-1, is GAGVSQSPSNKVTEKGKDVELRCDPISGHTALYWYRQSLGQGLEFLIYFQGNSAPDKSGLPSDRFSAERTGGSVSTLTIQRTQQEDSAVYLCASSTTGGASEAFFGQGTRLTVV.

The V and J genes are TRBV12-3 or TRBV12-4 and TRBJ1-6; D might be TRBD1 (5 bases). V lost 6 bases, J lost 10 bases, and 16 bases lay in between. This CDR3 spans 14 amino acids. CDR3 sequence reads: CASSNYVQDSPLHF. The CDR3 nucleotides read TGTGCCAGCAGCAATTACGTACAGGACTCACCCCTCCACTTT.

The table lists this clonotype with many counts. J is TRBJ2-5 and V is TRBV6-5; D is perhaps TRBD1 (5 bases). CDR1 and CDR2 (germline): MNHEY, SVGAGI. The CDR3 length is 14 residues. V lost 8 bases and J 1 base, leaving 14 bases between the germline ends. The CDR3 loop reads CASRPADSQETQYF. The CDR3 DNA reads as TGTGCCAGCCGGCCGGCAGACAGCCAAGAGACCCAGTACTTC.

The chain has TRBV6-1 and TRBJ2-7; D ambiguous. The CDR3 has 12 residues. The germline V gene encodes CDR1 MNHNS and CDR2 SASEGT. Trimming removed 10 bases at V and 2 bases at J, with 12 bases between. CDR3 in amino acids: CATEEIAYEQYF. As DNA, the CDR3 is TGTGCCACCGAAGAGATTGCCTACGAGCAGTACTTC.

At least ten counts were recorded for this clonotype. This chain joins TRBV19 and TRBJ2-7; 9 bases are a match to TRBD1. Looked up from germline, CDR1 is LNHDA and CDR2 is SQIVND (reference sequence). V lost 7 bases to trimming and J lost 5 bases; unmatched junction nucleotides: 9. The CDR3 is 14 residues long. The CDR3 DNA reads as TGTGCCAGTAATACAGGGGGCGCGTATCACGAGCAGTACTTC. Its translation is CASNTGGAYHEQYF.

The genes are TRBV6-2 or TRBV6-3 and TRBJ2-2; no definite D call. This CDR3 is built from 15 residues. V was pared by 2 bases and J by 0 bases, with 7 bases between. From germline, CDR1 is MNHEY and CDR2 SVGEGT. CDR3 nucleotide sequence: TGTGCCAGCAGTTACAAGAGGTCGAACACCGGGGAGCTGTTTTTT. Encoded protein: CASSYKRSNTGELFF.

In this sample, this clonotype turned up many times. The chain carries TRBV27 and TRBJ2-7; the match to TRBD2 covers 11 bases. The V and J ends lost 4 bases and 3 bases, in that order; junction bases with no gene match: 5. CDR1 and CDR2 (germline): MNHEY, SMNVEV (reference sequence). The CDR3 extends over 15 amino acids. The chain's CDR3 is CASSSGTSGHYEQYF. The CDR3 DNA follows: TGTGCCAGCAGTTCCGGGACTAGCGGACACTACGAGCAGTACTTC.

This clonotype has a count of ten or more. The J gene is TRBJ1-2, the V gene TRBV9, with 10 nucleotides matching TRBD1. This CDR3 is built from 15 residues. Trimming cost V 4 bases and J 5 bases; bases outside gene matches: 8. Looked up from germline, CDR1 is SGDLS and CDR2 is YYNGEE. CDR3 nucleotides: TGTGCCAGCAGCACCGGACAGGGGGGGTATTATGGCTACACCTTC. Translating gives CASSTGQGGYYGYTF.

As DNA, the CDR3 is TGTGCCAGCAACCTTGGGGGGCGCGGACGTTATAGCAATCAGCCCCAGCATTTT. This sequence encodes CASNLGGRGRYSNQPQHF. The rearrangement joins TRBV28 to TRBJ1-5, with D perhaps matching TRBD1 (6 bases). V lost 7 bases and J lost 0, with 22 bases in between. Germline CDR1 and CDR2: MDHEN and SYDVKM. The CDR3 totals 18 residues.

In this sample, this clonotype turned up many times. DNA of the CDR3: TGCAGTGCCTCGTCTGGACAGGGAAGCAATCAGCCCCAGCATTTT. Translated: CSASSGQGSNQPQHF. V gene TRBV20-1 combines with J gene TRBJ1-5; TRBD1 agrees at 8 bases. With V trimmed by 6 bases and J by 1 base, 8 bases remained unmatched. Germline loops: CDR1 DFQATT, CDR2 SNEGSKA (reference sequence). CDR3 length: 15 amino acids.

This sequence joins TRBV12-3 or TRBV12-4 and TRBJ1-2; the match to TRBD1 covers 8 bases. This CDR3 comprises 13 residues. V trimming: 6 bases; J trimming: 8 bases; junction bases outside the gene matches: 8. The CDR3, as DNA: TGTGCCAGCAGACGAGGACAGGGTAGCGGCTACACCTTC. Its translation is CASRRGQGSGYTF.

Ten or more counts support this clonotype. The chain couples TRBV12-3 or TRBV12-4 to TRBJ1-5; the D is unclear. Trimming left V 5 bases short and J 0 bases short, with 8 bases between. CDR3 size: 14 residues. The chain's CDR3 is CASSRTSSNQPQHF. The CDR3 coding sequence is TGTGCCAGCAGTCGTACCAGTAGCAATCAGCCCCAGCATTTT.

Many counts were recorded for this clonotype. V usage is TRBV7-8 and J usage is TRBJ2-5, with TRBD2 as a possible D gene (5 bases). Deletions cut 4 bases from V and 1 base from J, with 16 bases between. CDR1 and CDR2 (germline): SGHVS, FQNEAQ. This CDR3 contains 16 residues. The CDR3 DNA reads as TGTGCCAGCAGCTCCCAACCCTTAAGCGGCCAAGAGACCCAGTACTTC. It is translated as CASSSQPLSGQETQYF.

The chain is built from TRBV4-1 and TRBJ2-2; 10 nucleotides line up with TRBD2. The trim removed 6 bases at V and 0 bases at J, leaving 7 bases unmatched. CDR1 is MGHRA and CDR2 is YSYEKL in the germline V gene. The CDR3 runs to 17 residues. The CDR3 sequence: CASRGGLAESNTGELFF. The CDR3 DNA reads as TGCGCCAGCAGGGGCGGACTAGCGGAATCGAACACCGGGGAGCTGTTTTTT.

This clonotype was seen ten or more times. This chain uses TRBV12-3 or TRBV12-4 with TRBJ1-5; D is unresolved. V shed 3 bases and J shed 6 bases, with 9 bases lying between them. The CDR3 is made up of 13 amino acids. This chain's CDR3 is CASSLREAQPQHF. CDR3 coding DNA: TGTGCCAGCAGTTTGAGGGAGGCTCAGCCCCAGCATTTT.

This clonotype was counted many times. This sequence joins TRBV7-8 and TRBJ1-5; 11 bases map to TRBD1. J was trimmed by 1 base and V by 5 bases; bases with no gene match: 7. This CDR3 contains 17 residues. CDR1 is SGHVS, CDR2 FQNEAQ, per germline. The CDR3 DNA is TGTGCCAGCAGCCGATCGGACAGGGGGCCGAGCAATCAGCCCCAGCATTTT. This sequence encodes CASSRSDRGPSNQPQHF.

This clonotype was detected many times. The rearrangement uses TRBV2 and TRBJ2-4, with 12 bases fitting TRBD2. Per the germline V gene, CDR1 is SNHLY and CDR2 is FYNNEI. J lost 1 base, V lost 1 base, and 8 bases had no gene match. The CDR3 is 19 residues long. In DNA form, the CDR3 reads TGTGCCAGCAGTGAAGAACTAGCGGGAGGATCCCTTGCCAAAAACATTCAGTACTTC. It codes for CASSEELAGGSLAKNIQYF.

At least ten counts were recorded for this clonotype. This chain joins TRBV6-5 and TRBJ2-2; D is possibly TRBD2 (6 bases). Germline CDR1 is MNHEY and CDR2 is SVGAGI. CDR3 length equals 15 residues. The V end was cut by 7 bases, the J end by 8 bases, with 20 bases between. CDR3 sequence reads: CASIYLGGDVGELFF. The DNA of the CDR3 is TGTGCCAGCATTTATTTAGGAGGGGATGTAGGGGAGCTGTTTTTT.

This clonotype was found a few times. V usage is TRBV11-2 and J usage is TRBJ2-5; TRBD2 matches at 8 bases. V shed 7 bases and J 5 bases; nucleotides not matched to a gene: 12. The CDR3 has 15 residues. Germline V CDR1 and CDR2: SGHAT, FQNNGV. Here the CDR3 reads CASIPATSVRETQYF. The CDR3, as DNA: TGTGCCAGCATCCCGGCGACTAGCGTCAGGGAGACCCAGTACTTC.

This chain joins TRBV12-3 or TRBV12-4 and TRBJ2-5; D might be TRBD2 (6 bases). Trimming shortened V by 4 bases and J by 3 bases, and 15 bases separated the two germline ends. The CDR3 spans 15 residues. The CDR3 nucleotides are TGTGCCAGCAGTTCCCCCCGGGAGAGGGAAGAGACCCAGTACTTC. This translates into CASSSPREREETQYF.

This clonotype showed up many times. The chain combines TRBV27 with TRBJ2-3; D may be TRBD1 (6 bases). This CDR3 region has 15 residues. V lost 0 bases and J 2 bases, leaving 9 bases between the germline ends. Per the germline V gene, CDR1 is MNHEY and CDR2 is SMNVEV (reference sequence). The CDR3, as DNA: TGTGCCAGCAGTTTATCGATGGGGGCCACAGATACGCAGTATTTT. Its protein product is CASSLSMGATDTQYF.

This clonotype was seen repeatedly, ten times or more. The chain is built from TRBV12-3 or TRBV12-4 and TRBJ2-7, with TRBD2 identical over 8 bases. The CDR3 spans 15 residues. V trimming: 5 bases; J trimming: 5 bases; junction bases outside the gene matches: 11. The CDR3 coding sequence is TGTGCCAGCAGTCCCGGGACACGGGAGGGTAACGAGCAGTACTTC. Translating it yields CASSPGTREGNEQYF.

This clonotype was detected only a few times. The rearrangement joins TRBV6-5 to TRBJ2-7, with TRBD2 matching over 10 bases. The CDR3 covers 18 residues. V lost 0 bases, J lost 1 base, and 9 bases stayed unmatched. Looked up from germline, CDR1 is MNHEY and CDR2 is SVGAGI. The CDR3 reads CASSYSASGRGRSYEQYF. As DNA, the CDR3 is TGTGCCAGCAGTTACTCGGCTAGCGGGAGAGGCCGATCCTACGAGCAGTACTTC.

This clonotype was seen many times. The chain carries TRBV3-1 and TRBJ1-1; weak D call: TRBD1 (5 bases). The CDR3 is 15 residues long. Germline CDR1 LGHDT, CDR2 YNNKEL (reference sequence). V was shortened by 4 bases and J by 0 bases, with 12 bases between the two germline ends. Here the CDR3 reads CASSPGSPMNTEAFF. In DNA form, the CDR3 reads TGTGCCAGCAGCCCAGGGTCCCCCATGAACACTGAAGCTTTCTTT.

At least ten counts were recorded for this clonotype. The chain recombines TRBV29-1 with TRBJ2-2, with 8 bases aligning to TRBD1. CDR3 length: 15 amino acids. Trimming cost V 3 bases and J 2 bases; bases outside gene matches: 5. Germline CDR1 is SQVTM and CDR2 is ANQGSEA. CDR3 bases: TGCAGCGTTGATTTAGGGACAGGCAACACCGGGGAGCTGTTTTTT. This sequence encodes CSVDLGTGNTGELFF.

Many counts were recorded for this clonotype. This chain uses TRBV7-9 with TRBJ2-4; D not certain. In germline, CDR1 is SEHNR, CDR2 FQNEAQ (reference sequence). This CDR3 spans 12 amino acids. V dropped 1 base and J dropped 12 bases, with 10 bases sitting between them. CDR3 region: CASSLGGTTQYF. In nucleotides, the CDR3 is TGTGCCAGCAGCTTAGGAGGCACAACTCAGTACTTC.